This entry is about one T cell receptor beta chain. The data are from a study of blood T cell repertoires in COVID-19. As for the study in general: Sites in the United States, Italy and Spain provided acute and convalescent COVID-19 samples. From T cells, B-cell-depleted T cells, or PBMCs came the material, which was cDNA or gDNA.

The CDR3 has 16 amino acids. The V gene's germline CDR1 is SGHRS and CDR2 YFSETQ. Unmatched junction bases numbered 6, after V lost 4 bases and J lost 0 bases. The repertoire was sequenced with immunoSEQ multiplex PCR; TCRdb's copy has only in-frame clones and lacks some. The sample shows around 96,000 clones, more than 90% of them seen only once. The rearrangement links TRBV5-1 to TRBJ2-4, with 8 bases lining up with TRBD1. Material: peripheral blood. The clonotype originates from a human donor with active COVID-19. The donor label of this sample is uncertain. CDR3 nucleotide sequence: TGCGCCAGCAGCGCGGGACAGGCCTTAGCCAAAAACATTCAGTACTTC. As protein: CASSAGQALAKNIQYF.